This T cell receptor beta chain was sequenced during a study of T-cell reconstitution after alpha-beta-depleted transplantation in children. During its preparation, the TCRbeta library received unique molecular identifiers. From the PCR reads, TCRdb called clonotypes with MiXCR, one entry per CDR3 protein. This table has more than 100,000 distinct CDR3 sequences, under 25% appearing once. CDR1 SGHVS and CDR2 FNYEAQ come from the germline V gene. The CDR3 spans 15 residues. V lost 5 bases to trimming and J lost 2 bases; unmatched junction nucleotides: 4. This clonotype was seen at least ten times. The input for sequencing was PBMCs, mostly from graft donor cells, taken 180 days after TCRalphabeta/CD19-depleted stem cell transplant. V and J are TRBV7-6 and TRBJ1-3, with TRBD1 matching 9 bases. This clonotype originated in a male patient aged 2 to 10 who had a stem cell transplant for chronic granulomatous disease, so the T cells may come from the graft donor. The CDR3 is CASSLGTGPGNTIYF. The CDR3, as DNA: TGTGCCAGCAGCCTCGGGACAGGGCCTGGAAACACCATATATTTT.